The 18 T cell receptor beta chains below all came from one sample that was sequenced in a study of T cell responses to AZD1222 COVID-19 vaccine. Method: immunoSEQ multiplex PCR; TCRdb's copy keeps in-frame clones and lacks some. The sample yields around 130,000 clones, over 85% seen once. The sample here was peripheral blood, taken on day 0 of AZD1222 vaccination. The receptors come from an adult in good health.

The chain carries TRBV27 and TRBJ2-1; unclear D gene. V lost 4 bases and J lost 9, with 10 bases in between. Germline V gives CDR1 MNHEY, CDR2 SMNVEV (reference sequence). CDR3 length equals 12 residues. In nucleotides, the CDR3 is TGTGCCAGCAGTTCTCCGTTGGGTGAGCAGTTCTTC. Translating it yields CASSSPLGEQFF.

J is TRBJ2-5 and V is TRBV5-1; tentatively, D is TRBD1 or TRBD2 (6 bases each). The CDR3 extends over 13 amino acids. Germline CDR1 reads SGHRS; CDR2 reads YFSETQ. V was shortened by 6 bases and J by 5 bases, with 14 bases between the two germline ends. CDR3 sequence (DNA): TGCGCCAGCACCGCTTCGGGGGCCGAGACCCAGTACTTC. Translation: CASTASGAETQYF.

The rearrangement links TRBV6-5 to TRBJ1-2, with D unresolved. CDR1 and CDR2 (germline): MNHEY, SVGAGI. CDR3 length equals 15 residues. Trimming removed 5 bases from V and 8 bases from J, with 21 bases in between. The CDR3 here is CASSPRTRHLGGYTF. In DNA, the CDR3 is TGTGCCAGCAGTCCCCGGACCCGTCACCTTGGCGGCTACACCTTC.

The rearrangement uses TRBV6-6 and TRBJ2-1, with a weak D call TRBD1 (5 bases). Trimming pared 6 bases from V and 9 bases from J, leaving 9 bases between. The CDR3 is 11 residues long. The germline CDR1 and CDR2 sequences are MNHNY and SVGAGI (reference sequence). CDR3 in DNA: TGTGCCAGCAGCCGCCAGGGTGAGCAGTTCTTC. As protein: CASSRQGEQFF.

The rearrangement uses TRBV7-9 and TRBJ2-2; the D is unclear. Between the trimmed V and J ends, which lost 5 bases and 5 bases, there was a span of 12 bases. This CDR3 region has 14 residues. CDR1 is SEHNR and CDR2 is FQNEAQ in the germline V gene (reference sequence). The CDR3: CASSRSGATGELFF. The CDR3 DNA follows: TGTGCCAGCAGCCGTTCTGGAGCGACCGGGGAGCTGTTTTTT. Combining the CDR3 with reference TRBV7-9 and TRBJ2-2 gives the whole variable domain DTGVSQNPRHKITKRGQNVTFRCDPISEHNRLYWYRQTLGQGPEFLTYFQNEAQLEKSRLLSDRFSAERPKGSFSTLEIQRTEQGDSAMYLCASSRSGATGELFFGEGSRLTVL.

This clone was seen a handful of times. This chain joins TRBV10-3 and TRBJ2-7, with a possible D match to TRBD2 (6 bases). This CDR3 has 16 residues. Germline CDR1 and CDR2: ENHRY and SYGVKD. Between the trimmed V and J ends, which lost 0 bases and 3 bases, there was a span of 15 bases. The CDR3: CAISESVGSGLYEQYF. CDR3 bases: TGTGCCATCAGTGAGTCTGTGGGTAGCGGACTCTACGAGCAGTACTTC.

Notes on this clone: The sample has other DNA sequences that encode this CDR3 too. CDR3 sequence reads: CASSLGGGGYTF. The CDR3 nucleotides are TGTGCCAGCAGTTTAGGGGGCGGTGGCTACACCTTC. V is TRBV12-3 or TRBV12-4 and J is TRBJ1-2, with D tentatively TRBD1 (5 bases). V was pared by 1 base and J by 7 bases, with 7 bases between. The CDR3 sequence is 12 residues long.

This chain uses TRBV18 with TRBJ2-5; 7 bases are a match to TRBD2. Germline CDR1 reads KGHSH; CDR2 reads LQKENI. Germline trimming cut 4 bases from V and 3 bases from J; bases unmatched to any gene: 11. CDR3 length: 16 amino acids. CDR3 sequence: CASSLNQEAGKETQYF. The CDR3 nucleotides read TGTGCCAGCTCACTTAATCAAGAAGCGGGAAAAGAGACCCAGTACTTC.

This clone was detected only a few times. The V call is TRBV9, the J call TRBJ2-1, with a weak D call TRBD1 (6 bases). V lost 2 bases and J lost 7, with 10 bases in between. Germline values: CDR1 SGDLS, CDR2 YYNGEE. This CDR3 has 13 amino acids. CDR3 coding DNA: TGTGCCAGCAGCGTGGGAAGGGGGAATGAGCAGTTCTTC. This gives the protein CASSVGRGNEQFF.

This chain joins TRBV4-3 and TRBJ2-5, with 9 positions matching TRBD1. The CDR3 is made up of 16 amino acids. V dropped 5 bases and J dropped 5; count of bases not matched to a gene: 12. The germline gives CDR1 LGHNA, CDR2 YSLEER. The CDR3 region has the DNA TGCGCCAGCAGCACAGTCCCCGGGACAGGGTGGGAGACCCAGTACTTC. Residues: CASSTVPGTGWETQYF.

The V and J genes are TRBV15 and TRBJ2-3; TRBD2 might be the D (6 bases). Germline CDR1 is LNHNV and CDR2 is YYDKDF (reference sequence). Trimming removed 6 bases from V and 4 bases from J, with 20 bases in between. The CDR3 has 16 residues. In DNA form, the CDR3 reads TGTGCCACCAGGAGTATAACGGGGGTATCTCCAGATACGCAGTATTTT. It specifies CATRSITGVSPDTQYF.

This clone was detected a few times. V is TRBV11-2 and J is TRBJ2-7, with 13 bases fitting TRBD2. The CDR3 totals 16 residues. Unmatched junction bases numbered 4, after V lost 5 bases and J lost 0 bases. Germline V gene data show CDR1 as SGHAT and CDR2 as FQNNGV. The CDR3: CASSRRTSGSSYEQYF. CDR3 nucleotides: TGTGCCAGCAGCCGCAGGACTAGCGGGAGCTCCTACGAGCAGTACTTC. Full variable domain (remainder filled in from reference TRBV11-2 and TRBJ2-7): EAGVAQSPRYKIIEKRQSVAFWCNPISGHATLYWYQQILGQGPKLLIQFQNNGVVDDSQLPKDRFSAERLKGVDSTLKIQPAKLEDSAVYLCASSRRTSGSSYEQYFGPGTRLTVT.

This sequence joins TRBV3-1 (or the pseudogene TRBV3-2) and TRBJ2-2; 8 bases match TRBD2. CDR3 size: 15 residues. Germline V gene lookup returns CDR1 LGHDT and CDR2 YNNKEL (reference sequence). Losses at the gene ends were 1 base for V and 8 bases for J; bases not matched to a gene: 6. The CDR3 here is CASSQGLALPGELFF. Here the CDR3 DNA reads TGTGCCAGCAGCCAAGGACTAGCGCTCCCTGGGGAGCTGTTTTTT.

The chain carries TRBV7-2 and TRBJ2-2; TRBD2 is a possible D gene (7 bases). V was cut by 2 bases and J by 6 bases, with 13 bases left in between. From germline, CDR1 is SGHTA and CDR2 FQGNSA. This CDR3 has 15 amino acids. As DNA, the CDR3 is TGTGCCAGCAGCTTACGACAGGCGGGGGCCGGGGAGCTGTTTTTT. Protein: CASSLRQAGAGELFF.

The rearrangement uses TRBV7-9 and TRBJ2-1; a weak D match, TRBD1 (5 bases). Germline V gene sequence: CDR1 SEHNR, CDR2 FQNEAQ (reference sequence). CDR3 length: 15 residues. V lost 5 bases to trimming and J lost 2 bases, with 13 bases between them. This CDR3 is CASSVARVAYNEQFF. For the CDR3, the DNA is TGTGCCAGCAGCGTCGCCAGGGTAGCCTACAATGAGCAGTTCTTC.

This CDR3 is CASSENLAGIYNEQFF. For the CDR3, the DNA is TGTGCCAGCAGTGAGAACTTAGCGGGGATCTACAATGAGCAGTTCTTC. The rearrangement uses TRBV6-1 and TRBJ2-1; 8 nucleotides agree with TRBD2. Trimming cost V 3 bases and J 3 bases; bases outside gene matches: 7. The CDR3 covers 16 residues. The germline V gene encodes CDR1 MNHNS and CDR2 SASEGT.

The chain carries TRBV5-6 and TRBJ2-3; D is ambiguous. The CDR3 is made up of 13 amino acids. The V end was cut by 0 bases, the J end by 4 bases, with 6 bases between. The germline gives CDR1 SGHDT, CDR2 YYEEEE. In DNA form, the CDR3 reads TGTGCCAGCAGCTTGGTTAGATCAGATACGCAGTATTTT. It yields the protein CASSLVRSDTQYF. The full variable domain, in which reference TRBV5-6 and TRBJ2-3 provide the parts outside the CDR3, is DAGVTQSPTHLIKTRGQQVTLRCSPKSGHDTVSWYQQALGQGPQFIFQYYEEEERQRGNFPDRFSGHQFPNYSSELNVNALLLGDSALYLCASSLVRSDTQYFGPGTRLTVL.

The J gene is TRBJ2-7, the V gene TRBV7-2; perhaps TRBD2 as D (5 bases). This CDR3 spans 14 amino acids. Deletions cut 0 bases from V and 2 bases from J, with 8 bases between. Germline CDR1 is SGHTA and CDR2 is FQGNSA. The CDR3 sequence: CASSLAIATYEQYF. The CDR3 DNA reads TGTGCCAGCAGCTTAGCCATAGCGACCTACGAGCAGTACTTC.